This TCR beta chain originates from a study of T cell changes during pregnancy in multiple sclerosis. The CDR3 loop spans 14 amino acids. V lost 3 bases to trimming and J lost 2 bases, with 10 bases between them. Looked up from germline, CDR1 is SGHDN and CDR2 is FVKESK. Here immunoSEQ multiplex PCR was the method, and the copy in TCRdb shows in-frame clones only, minus some. The sample shows approximately 89,000 clones, nearly 95% of them seen only once. The sequenced sample was peripheral blood, obtained after pregnancy. This sequence was found in a female donor in good health, enrolled as a control in a pregnancy study. The chain employs TRBV14 and TRBJ2-5; D may be TRBD1 (6 bases). The CDR3: CASSQLQGQETQYF. The CDR3 nucleotides are TGTGCCAGCAGCCAGCTACAGGGACAAGAGACCCAGTACTTC.